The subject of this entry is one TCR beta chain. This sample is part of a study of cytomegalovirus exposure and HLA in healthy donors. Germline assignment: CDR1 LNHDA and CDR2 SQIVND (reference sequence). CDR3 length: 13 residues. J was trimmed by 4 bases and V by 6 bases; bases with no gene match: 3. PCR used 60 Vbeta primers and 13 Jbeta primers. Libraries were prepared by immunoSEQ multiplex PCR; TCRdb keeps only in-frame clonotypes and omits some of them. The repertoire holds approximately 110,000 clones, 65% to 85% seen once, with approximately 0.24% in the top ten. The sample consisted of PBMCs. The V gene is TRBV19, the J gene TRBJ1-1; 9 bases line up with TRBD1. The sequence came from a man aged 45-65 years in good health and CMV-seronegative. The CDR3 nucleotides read TGTGCCAGTAGACAGGGGGCATTCACTGAAGCTTTCTTT. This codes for CASRQGAFTEAFF. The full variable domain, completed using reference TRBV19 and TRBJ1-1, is DGGITQSPKYLFRKEGQNVTLSCEQNLNHDAMYWYRQDPGQGLRLIYYSQIVNDFQKGDIAEGYSVSREKKESFPLTVTSAQKNPTAFYLCASRQGAFTEAFFGQGTRLTVV.